The rows below give T cell receptor beta chains drawn from one sample of a study of T cell responses to AZD1222 COVID-19 vaccine. The data were produced by immunoSEQ multiplex PCR, yet TCRdb's version contains in-frame clones alone and is incomplete. The sample contains fewer than 120,000 clones, just under 95% of which appear only once. This material consisted of peripheral blood, taken on day 0 of AZD1222 vaccination. Source of these receptors: an adult in good health. CDR3s include the opening cysteine and the closing phenylalanine or tryptophan. D genes are given only for firm matches.

j_call,d_call,v_call,cdr3_nt,cdr3_aa
TRBJ1-1,-,TRBV18,TGTGCCAGCTCACCAACAGGGTCTGAAGCTTTCTTT,CASSPTGSEAFF
TRBJ2-1,-,TRBV24-1,TGTGCCACCAGTGCTGATTACAATGAGCAGTTCTTC,CATSADYNEQFF
TRBJ1-3,-,TRBV10-2,TGCGCCAGCAGTGAGGACCGTACCTCAGGAAACACCATATATTTT,CASSEDRTSGNTIYF
TRBJ1-5,-,TRBV2,TGTGCCAGCAGTGAATGGGCAGGCAATCAGCCCCAGCATTTT,CASSEWAGNQPQHF
TRBJ1-1,-,TRBV9,TGTGCCAGCAGCGTGACAAAGGACACTGAAGCTTTCTTT,CASSVTKDTEAFF
TRBJ1-1,-,TRBV5-1,TGCGCCAGCAGACTCAGCCTCCTTACGGACACTGAAGCTTTCTTT,CASRLSLLTDTEAFF
TRBJ1-1,-,TRBV6-5,TGTGCCAGCAGGTCTCGGACAGCCCTGAACACTGAAGCTTTCTTT,CASRSRTALNTEAFF
TRBJ2-6,-,TRBV2,TGTGCCAGCAGCCCGGGACACCGACCTTCTGGGGCCAACGTCCTGACTTTC,CASSPGHRPSGANVLTF
TRBJ2-2,-,TRBV6-5,TGTGCCAGCAGTACCCAGGGGGGTAACACCGGGGAGCTGTTTTTT,CASSTQGGNTGELFF
TRBJ1-2,TRBD1,TRBV15,TGTGCCACCAGCAGGACAGGGTCGTTCCATGGCTACACCTTC,CATSRTGSFHGYTF